This TCR beta chain was identified during a study of T cells after yellow fever vaccination. Using its own MiXCR run on the 5' RACE reads, TCRdb lists one record per CDR3 protein. The profile shows 350,000 or so distinct CDR3 sequences, roughly 7.5% of them singletons. Per the germline V gene, CDR1 is SGHRS and CDR2 is YFSETQ. Trimming pared 4 bases from V and 5 bases from J, leaving 16 bases between. The CDR3 runs 15 residues. This chain joins TRBV5-1 and TRBJ2-1; the D gene could be TRBD1 or TRBD2 (5 bases each). The receptor's source is a man between 18 and 29 years old who received the YFV17D yellow fever vaccine. The material sequenced was PBMCs, taken about 49 days after the first yellow fever vaccination. The CDR3 DNA is TGCGCCAGCAGCAAACCAGGGACGGTCGACAATGAGCAGTTCTTC. Translating it yields CASSKPGTVDNEQFF.